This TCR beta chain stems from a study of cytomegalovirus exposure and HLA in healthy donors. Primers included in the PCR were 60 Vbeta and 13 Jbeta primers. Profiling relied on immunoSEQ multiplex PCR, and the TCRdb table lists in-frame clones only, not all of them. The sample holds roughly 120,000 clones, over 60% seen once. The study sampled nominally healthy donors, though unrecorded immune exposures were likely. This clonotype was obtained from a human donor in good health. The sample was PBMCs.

CDR3 sequence reads: CASIQSGSVGETQYF. DNA of the CDR3: TGCGCCAGCATCCAGAGCGGGTCTGTGGGAGAGACCCAGTACTTC. The rearrangement uses TRBV5-1 and TRBJ2-5; D might be TRBD2 (6 bases). CDR1 is SGHRS, CDR2 YFSETQ, per germline. The CDR3 sequence is 15 residues long. V was clipped by 6 bases and J by 4 bases, with 19 bases between them.